This T cell receptor (beta chain) is from a study of shared clonotypes between healthy human individuals (dated by TCRdb to about 2020). For context, the study as a whole: A couple of women and a few men aged 18 to 49 years were included in the cohort. For each donor, three plates each were used for CD4 naive and CD4 memory, two plates were used for CD8 naive, and one plate was used for CD8 memory. To estimate repertoire size and how much clonotype sharing occurs between individuals, the study deeply sequenced the blood TCR repertoires of 5 or 6 healthy adults. To increase sequencing depth and limit assay-specific biases, TCR repertoire library preparation and sequencing were carried out by different laboratories using diverse techniques. Between about 0.8 and 9 billion PBMCs per donor were obtained by leukapheresis. The research as a whole found: Sharing across four donors was observed for approximately 5% of naive CD4, under 4% of naive CD8, 2% to 2.5% of memory CD4, and roughly 0.4% of memory CD8 clonotypes. Sampling was restricted to blood, and TCR repertoires in tissues likely differ from the TCR repertoires found in blood. Clonotypes shared by all four sorted-subset donors showed higher generation probabilities than non-shared clonotypes. Pairwise subsampling indicated that sequencing depth was expected to affect the degree of clonotype sharing among donors. Naive subsets generally had larger estimated clonotype richness than memory subsets did. Incomplete sequencing was indicated by rarefaction of sorted-subset datasets, despite the large sequencing depth. The genetic and exposure-history diversity represented was limited by the small number of donors.

V lost 5 bases and J lost 0 bases; the stretch between them is 13 bases long. Taken from the germline V gene, the CDR1 and CDR2 loops are SGHAT and FQNNGV. From its cysteine to its phenylalanine, the CDR3 spans 16 amino acids. The retained sequence is limited to the CDR3, 48 bases, with the frame set at the first base. To note about this clone: Its antigen remains undetermined. Qualities for individual bases were not recorded, and no much larger clone is one base off.

The donors were healthy, HIV-negative adults with no recently reported acute infections or vaccinations. All donors were Caucasian adults living in Nashville, Tennessee, USA. CD4+ T cells were enriched through magnetic negative selection, after which naive cells were positively selected on CD45RA and the remaining negative fraction served as the memory subset. Blood was collected by leukapheresis, and PBMCs were isolated by Ficoll-Histopaque density gradient centrifugation and then cryopreserved in liquid nitrogen vapor phase. Analytical flow cytometry was used to check the purity and quantity of each magnetically sorted T cell population. Genomic DNA was isolated from every sorted fraction and measured by UV absorbance on a Nanodrop 2000c. TCR CDR3 regions were amplified from genomic DNA by multiplex PCR using the deep immunoSEQ assay. For each cell subset, the extracted genomic DNA was distributed evenly across all wells of several immunoSEQ 96-well plates, and each plate served as one replicate. Each replicate PCR for sorted subsets received about 0.2 ug genomic DNA, equal to tens of thousands of T cell genomes. Purified libraries were quantified with a Qubit 3.0 fluorometer, sized on a Bioanalyzer 2100, and re-quantified with the KAPA Library Quantification kit. Each immunoSEQ 96-well plate was sequenced on its own single-read 150-cycle Illumina NextSeq 550 flow cell. On the authors' methods: Because the immunoSEQ output held only junctional sequences and lacked quality scores, the filtering could not match the filtering applied to full-length reads. Sequences were annotated with PyIR, a Python wrapper for IgBLAST v1.9, and V/J genes and CDR3 were assigned using IMGT germline references. Reads with weak V/J assignments (E-value above 1e-6), missing CDR3, stop codons, out-of-frame junctions, or ambiguous translated residues were removed. V3J clonotypes were defined by identical inferred V gene, J gene, and CDR3 amino acid sequence. The percentage overlap between two repertoires was calculated by dividing the number of shared unique clonotypes by the size of the smaller repertoire. Richness of each repertoire was evaluated using RTK rarefaction, the Chao1 estimator, and Recon v2.1 estimates of unobserved clonotypes. OLGA was used to compute generation probabilities for all TCRbeta clonotypes that the gDNA method yielded from a handful of donors. Drawn from immuneACCESS, this table holds only the in-frame rearrangements with V and J called that TCRdb kept. Clones are partly lost; checked studies trace under half to an unresolved V gene and leave the rest unexplained. V and J calls and clone size come straight from that table; D and trimming were deduced from the DNA. The sample contains hundreds of thousands of clones, more than 70% of them found a single time. The ten largest clonotypes hold roughly 1.9% of the sample.

The TCR was taken from a young woman in good health. The sequenced sample was memory CD4+ T cells sorted from blood. The cell subset or site label, read with the paper, signifies: CD45RA-negative fraction. The receptor chain draws on TRBV11-2 and TRBJ1-4, with no D gene named confidently. The DNA reads TGTGCCAGCAGCGTTCAGAGGACTTCAACTAATGAAAAACTGTTTTTT. Protein translation: CASSVQRTSTNEKLFF.